This TCR beta chain was observed in a study of blood T cells in healthy people across ages. As regards this clonotype: A read error may produce the germline difference seen at one junction end.

A second PCR, run for roughly 7 to 12 cycles, used a sample-barcoded 5' primer plus a J-beta primer mix. TCRdb ran MiXCR on the 5' RACE reads and lists one entry per CDR3 protein. Among over a million distinct CDR3 sequences listed, under 55% were seen once. The germline gives CDR1 ENHRY, CDR2 SYGVKD. This CDR3 spans 14 amino acids. The J gene is TRBJ1-4, the V gene TRBV10-3, with 7 bases that match TRBD1. The sample comprised blood. This TCR came from a woman between 55 and 75 years old in good health. CDR3 in DNA: TGTGCCGTCAGTGAGGACAGGCTAGGAGAAAAACTGTTTTTT. Its protein is CAVSEDRLGEKLFF.